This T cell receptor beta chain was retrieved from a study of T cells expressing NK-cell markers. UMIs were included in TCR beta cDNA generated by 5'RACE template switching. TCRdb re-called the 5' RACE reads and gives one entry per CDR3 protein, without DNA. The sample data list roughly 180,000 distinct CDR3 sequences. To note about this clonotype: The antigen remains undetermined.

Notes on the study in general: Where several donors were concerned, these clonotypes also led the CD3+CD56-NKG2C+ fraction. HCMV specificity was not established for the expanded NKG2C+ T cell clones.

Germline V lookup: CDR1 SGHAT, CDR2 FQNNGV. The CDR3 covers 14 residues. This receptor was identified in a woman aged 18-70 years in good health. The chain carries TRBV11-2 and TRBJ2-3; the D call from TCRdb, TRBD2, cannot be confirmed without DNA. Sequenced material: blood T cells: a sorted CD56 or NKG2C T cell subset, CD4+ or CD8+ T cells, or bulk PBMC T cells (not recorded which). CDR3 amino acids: CASSLGGTADTQYF.